The clone carrying this TCR beta chain was counted between two and nine times. Its specificity is unknown. TCRdb recomputed calls from the reads with MiXCR, one row per CDR3 protein. The sample shows roughly 110,000 distinct CDR3 sequences, around a tenth of them seen only once. These data come from a study of T cell repertoires in cytomegalovirus infection. Across the study: In public TCR beta signatures, there were indications of both CMV infection and matching HLA type.

The study, taken as a whole, reports: Carriers of CMV plus the relevant HLA were identified by cumulative public TCR beta family frequency. HLA-C-restricted CMV-specific TCR beta clonotypes prevailed in the ex vivo response.

The length of the CDR3 is 16 residues. Germline assignment: CDR1 LNHDA and CDR2 SQIVND (reference sequence). The J segment lost 0 bases and the V segment lost 2 bases, leaving 1 base of the junction unmatched. This rearrangement joins TRBV19 to TRBJ2-6, with 7 bases aligning to TRBD1. The sample taken for sequencing was PBMCs, sequenced either directly or after in vitro stimulation (not recorded which). This clonotype was obtained from a human donor in good health (CMV status not recorded). Some clones in this sample may be carry-over from other donors' samples. The CDR3 nucleotides read TGTGCCAGTAGTATAACAGGGGCCTCTGGGGCCAACGTCCTGACTTTC. Its protein is CASSITGASGANVLTF.